This T cell receptor beta chain was captured by sequencing in a study of T cell clonotyping in hematopoietic cell transplantation. Study findings and constraints: At the given depth, recipient repertoires were over 97% de novo clonotypes. Pathologically expanded recipient clonotypes increased progressively from day 30 to day 180 as diversity fell.

About this clone itself: What it binds is unknown.

Clones were read by immunoSEQ multiplex PCR, and TCRdb kept only the in-frame ones, dropping some. The table lists tens of thousands of clones, 94% of them singletons, with around 0.81% in the top ten. CDR3 length: 13 amino acids. The germline V gene has CDR1 MRHNA and CDR2 SNTAGT. The germline V and J ends were trimmed by 2 bases and 4 bases, with 8 bases remaining between them. Sequencing was done on a sample of peripheral blood mononuclear cells. This receptor was identified in a woman in her forties or fifties in good health. Some clones in this sample may be carry-over from other donors' samples. The chain is built from TRBV6-4 and TRBJ1-1; D gene ambiguous. CDR3 in DNA: TGTGCCAGCAGTGACAGGTTGGGCACTGAAGCTTTCTTT. Translated: CASSDRLGTEAFF.